These 3 T cell receptor beta chains were all obtained from the same sample, sequenced in a study of blood T cell repertoires in COVID-19. Sequencing used immunoSEQ multiplex PCR; TCRdb keeps in-frame clones, though not all of them. The top ten clones hold roughly 2.2% of a sample with roughly 120,000 clones, around 87% of them seen once. Material for sequencing was peripheral blood. The origin of the receptors is a woman aged 45 to 65 with acute or convalescent COVID-19.

The chain links TRBV27 to TRBJ1-2, with unresolved D. Germline V lookup: CDR1 MNHEY, CDR2 SMNVEV (reference sequence). V was cut by 7 bases and J by 6 bases, with 33 bases left in between. This CDR3 contains 19 residues. The CDR3 nucleotides are TGTGCCAGCAAGATAGGAGAATACCCGTACGGTTCTCTGCTGGATGGCTACACCTTC. Translated: CASKIGEYPYGSLLDGYTF.

V is TRBV30 and J is TRBJ1-3, with TRBD1 as a possible D gene (6 bases). Trimming stripped 2 bases from V and 2 bases from J, with 22 bases between. Germline V gene sequence: CDR1 GTSNPN, CDR2 SVGIG (reference sequence). This CDR3 has 18 amino acids. The chain's CDR3 is CAWSRGQLRGRAGNTIYF. The CDR3 DNA follows: TGTGCCTGGAGTAGGGGACAACTAAGAGGAAGGGCTGGAAACACCATATATTTT.

This chain uses TRBV28 with TRBJ1-5, with 7 bases identical to TRBD1. The CDR3 has 15 residues. CDR1 is MDHEN, CDR2 SYDVKM, per germline. Germline trimming cut 6 bases from V and 0 bases from J; bases unmatched to any gene: 5. This CDR3 reads CASSPDRASNQPQHF. DNA for the CDR3: TGTGCCAGCAGCCCCGACAGGGCTAGCAATCAGCCCCAGCATTTT.